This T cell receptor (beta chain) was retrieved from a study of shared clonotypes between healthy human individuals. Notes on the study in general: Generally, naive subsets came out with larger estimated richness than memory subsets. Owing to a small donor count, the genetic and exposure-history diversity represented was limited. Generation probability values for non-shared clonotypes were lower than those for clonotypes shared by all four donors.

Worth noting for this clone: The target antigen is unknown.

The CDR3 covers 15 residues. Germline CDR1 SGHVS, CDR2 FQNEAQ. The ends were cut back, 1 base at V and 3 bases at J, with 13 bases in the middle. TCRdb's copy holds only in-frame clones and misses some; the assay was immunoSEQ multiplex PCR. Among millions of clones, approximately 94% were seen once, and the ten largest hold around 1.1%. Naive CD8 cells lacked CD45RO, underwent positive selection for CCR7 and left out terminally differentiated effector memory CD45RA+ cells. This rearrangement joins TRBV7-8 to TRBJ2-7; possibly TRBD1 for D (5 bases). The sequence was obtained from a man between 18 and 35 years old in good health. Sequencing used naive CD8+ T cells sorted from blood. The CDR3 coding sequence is TGTGCCAGCAGCTTAGGGGGCAGCACGGTCTACGAGCAGTACTTC. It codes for CASSLGGSTVYEQYF.